This T cell receptor (beta chain) was recovered during a study of T cell changes during pregnancy in multiple sclerosis. Only in-frame clones appear in the TCRdb table, and some are missing; sequencing was by immunoSEQ multiplex PCR. The sample consists of about 16,000 clones, 80% to 90% of them appearing once. The length of the CDR3 is 15 residues. Between the trimmed V and J ends, which lost 3 bases and 6 bases, there was a span of 16 bases. Germline-derived CDR1 and CDR2 are MNHEY and SMNVEV (reference sequence). Only one count was recorded for this clone. Sequenced here: CD8+ T cells from peripheral blood mononuclear cells, sampled in the first trimester of pregnancy. The chain employs TRBV27 and TRBJ2-3; D gene uncertain. This TCR derives from a female donor with multiple sclerosis, enrolled in a pregnancy study. CDR3 residues: CASSFTGEYFDTQYF. The CDR3 DNA sequence: TGTGCCAGCAGTTTCACTGGAGAGTACTTCGATACGCAGTATTTT.